The following is a TCR beta chain sequence with its context. What it binds is not known. This sample was included in a study of long-term antiretroviral therapy in people with HIV. Notes on the study in general: Relative to transplant donor controls, diversity remained lower despite increasing after ART.

Sequencing used immunoSEQ v3.0 at survey level. TCRdb's copy holds only in-frame clones and misses some; the assay was immunoSEQ multiplex PCR. The table records under 9,000 clones, approximately 80% of them present only once. Germline CDR1 reads SGDLS; CDR2 reads YYNGEE. Unmatched junction bases numbered 9, after V lost 3 bases and J lost 4 bases. This CDR3 comprises 16 residues. The chain employs TRBV9 and TRBJ1-2; TRBD1 agrees at 10 bases. The TCR originated in a man aged 35-49 years with HIV. The material sequenced was unsorted PBMCs, taken 0.1 years after starting antiretroviral therapy. The CDR3 sequence is CASSATPTGGAYGYTF. Written as DNA, the CDR3 is TGTGCCAGCAGCGCGACTCCGACAGGGGGCGCCTATGGCTACACCTTC.